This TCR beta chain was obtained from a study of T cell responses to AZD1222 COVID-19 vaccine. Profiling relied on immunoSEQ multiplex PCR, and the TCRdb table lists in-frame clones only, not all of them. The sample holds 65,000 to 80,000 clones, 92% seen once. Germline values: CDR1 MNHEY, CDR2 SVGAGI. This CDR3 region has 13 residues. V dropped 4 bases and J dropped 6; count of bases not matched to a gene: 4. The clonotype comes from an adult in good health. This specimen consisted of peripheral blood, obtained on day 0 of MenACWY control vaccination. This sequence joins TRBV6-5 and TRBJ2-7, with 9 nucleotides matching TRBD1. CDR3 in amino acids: CASSSRQGGEQYF. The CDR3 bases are TGTGCCAGCAGTTCCAGACAGGGGGGCGAGCAGTACTTC.